This is a list of T cell receptor beta chains from one sample in a study of cytomegalovirus exposure and HLA in healthy donors. Measured with immunoSEQ multiplex PCR; TCRdb has only the in-frame clones, and not every one. The data show about 160,000 clones, with roughly 83% seen just once and roughly 1% held by the top ten. The source material was PBMCs. These receptors were taken from a man aged 25-45 years in good health and CMV-seronegative. Each CDR3 is given with its conserved first and last residue. The D gene is left open where the match is weak. Clone size is not always given. Where it is, it says once, few, many or a class for expanded clones.

>TRBV5-1|-|-|TRBJ2-7
CASSFSSAGSYEQYF
TGCGCCAGCAGCTTTTCCTCGGCGGGTTCCTACGAGCAGTACTTC
>TRBV27|TRBD2|-|TRBJ2-7
CASSWMREGPYEQYF
TGTGCCAGCAGTTGGATGCGGGAGGGCCCCTACGAGCAGTACTTC
>TRBV30|-|-|TRBJ1-3
CACFRGAGNTIYF
TGTGCCTGCTTCAGGGGAGCTGGAAACACCATATATTTT
>TRBV5-1|TRBD2|-|TRBJ2-1
CASSLWTSGGNEQFF
TGCGCCAGCAGCTTGTGGACTAGCGGCGGCAATGAGCAGTTCTTC
>TRBV18|-|-|TRBJ1-6
CASSPGQTNSPLHF
TGTGCCAGCTCACCTGGGCAGACTAATTCACCCCTCCACTTT
>TRBV7-8|-|-|TRBJ2-3
CASSLMGPGKNQF
TGTGCCAGCAGCTTAATGGGCCCGGGGAAGAACCAATTT
>TRBV5-1|TRBD1|-|TRBJ2-5
CASSVPGQVAKETQYF
TGCGCCAGCAGCGTACCGGGACAGGTTGCGAAAGAGACCCAGTACTTC
>TRBV18|-|-|TRBJ2-7
CASSPPSSYEQYF
TGTGCCAGCTCACCGCCTAGCTCCTACGAGCAGTACTTC
>TRBV7-2|TRBD2|-|TRBJ2-2
CASSPGAGGAGELFF
TGTGCCAGCAGCCCCGGGGCGGGAGGGGCCGGGGAGCTGTTTTTT
>TRBV28|TRBD1|-|TRBJ1-1
CASSLGTGRFTEAFF
TGTGCCAGCAGTCTCGGGACAGGGAGGTTCACTGAAGCTTTCTTT
>TRBV7-8|-|-|TRBJ2-7
CASSLADRTYEQYF
TGTGCCAGCAGCTTAGCAGACAGGACCTACGAGCAGTACTTC
>TRBV12-5|-|-|TRBJ2-3
CASSISSTDTQYF
TGTGCTAGTTCTATCTCTAGCACAGATACGCAGTATTTT
>TRBV5-6|-|few|TRBJ1-1
CASSDSRGQNTEAFF
TGTGCCAGCAGCGACTCACGGGGTCAGAACACTGAAGCTTTCTTT
>TRBV11-3|-|-|TRBJ2-7
CASSLDLHEQYF
TGTGCCAGCAGCTTAGATCTCCACGAGCAGTACTTC
>TRBV6-5|-|-|TRBJ2-2
CASSYSTRSTGELFF
TGTGCCAGCAGTTACTCGACTAGGAGCACCGGGGAGCTGTTTTTT
>TRBV6-5|TRBD1|-|TRBJ2-2
CASRRTGNTGELFF
TGTGCCAGCAGGCGGACAGGGAACACCGGGGAGCTGTTTTTT
>TRBV7-6|TRBD2|-|TRBJ2-3
CASSDGLAGSTDTQYF
TGTGCCAGCAGCGACGGACTAGCGGGCTCCACAGATACGCAGTATTTT
>TRBV10-2|TRBD2|-|TRBJ2-1
CASGPGLAGPGSYNEQFF
TGCGCCAGCGGGCCGGGACTAGCGGGGCCAGGCTCCTACAATGAGCAGTTCTTC
>TRBV19|-|few|TRBJ2-3
CASRTGTSTDTQYF
TGTGCCAGTAGGACAGGCACTAGCACAGATACGCAGTATTTT
>TRBV30|TRBD1|few|TRBJ1-1
CAWDRAANTEAFF
TGTGCCTGGGACAGGGCTGCGAACACTGAAGCTTTCTTT
>TRBV27|-|-|TRBJ1-5
CASSSQTGSNQPQHF
TGTGCCAGCAGTTCCCAGACAGGTTCCAATCAGCCCCAGCATTTT
>TRBV18|-|-|TRBJ1-3
CASSPRDNGPYSGNTIYF
TGTGCCAGCTCACCACGGGACAACGGTCCTTACTCTGGAAACACCATATATTTT
>TRBV6-9|TRBD1|-|TRBJ1-5
CAPYVAGQGNQPQHF
TGTGCCCCCTATGTGGCCGGACAGGGCAATCAGCCCCAGCATTTT
>TRBV6-1|TRBD1|-|TRBJ2-1
CASSDMDRGDEQFF
TGTGCCAGCAGTGATATGGACAGGGGAGATGAGCAGTTCTTC
>TRBV14|TRBD2|-|TRBJ2-7
CASSQVSGTYEQYF
TGTGCCAGCAGCCAAGTAAGCGGGACCTACGAGCAGTACTTC
>TRBV5-1|-|-|TRBJ2-5
CASSYSGVGETQYF
TGCGCCAGCAGCTACTCAGGGGTCGGGGAGACCCAGTACTTC
>TRBV14|-|-|TRBJ2-2
CASSQETGYQTGELFF
TGTGCCAGCAGCCAAGAAACGGGGTACCAGACCGGGGAGCTGTTTTTT
>TRBV30|-|once|TRBJ1-5
CAWSRVKTARNQPQHF
TGTGCCTGGAGTAGAGTAAAGACAGCACGCAATCAGCCCCAGCATTTT
>TRBV5-8|-|-|TRBJ1-1
CASSPYRTEFEAFF
TGTGCCAGCAGCCCCTATCGGACAGAGTTCGAAGCTTTCTTT
>TRBV10-3|-|-|TRBJ2-7
CAISDRASYEQYF
TGTGCCATCAGTGACAGGGCTTCTTACGAGCAGTACTTC
>TRBV25-1|TRBD1|-|TRBJ1-6
CASSGGDRGLSESPLHF
TGTGCCAGCAGTGGAGGGGACAGGGGGCTCAGTGAATCACCCCTCCACTTT
>TRBV10-3|TRBD2|-|TRBJ2-1
CAIRELLATNEQFF
TGTGCCATCAGGGAACTACTAGCGACGAATGAGCAGTTCTTC
>TRBV6-5|-|-|TRBJ1-1
CASSYSSPGLTEAFF
TGTGCCAGCAGTTACTCGAGTCCGGGTCTGACTGAAGCTTTCTTT
>TRBV25-1|-|-|TRBJ2-7
CASSEQTGSYEQYF
TGTGCCAGCAGTGAACAGACAGGCTCCTACGAGCAGTACTTC
>TRBV27|-|once|TRBJ2-1
CASSFRPPGHYEQFF
TGTGCCAGCAGTTTCCGACCGCCTGGGCACTATGAGCAGTTCTTC
>TRBV9|TRBD2|-|TRBJ2-5
CASSVGDYHEETQYF
TGTGCCAGCAGCGTAGGGGACTACCACGAAGAGACCCAGTACTTC
>TRBV4-3|-|-|TRBJ1-2
CASSQSWDTLGYGYTF
TGCGCCAGCAGCCAATCATGGGACACCCTAGGTTATGGCTACACCTTC
>TRBV9|-|-|TRBJ1-2
CASSVAGGANYGYTF
TGTGCCAGCAGCGTAGCTGGGGGGGCTAACTATGGCTACACCTTC
>TRBV13|TRBD1|-|TRBJ1-2
CASSLGDRGAEAYGYTF
TGTGCCAGCAGCTTAGGGGACAGGGGCGCTGAAGCCTATGGCTACACCTTC
>TRBV18|-|-|TRBJ1-6
CASSPEGQGSPLHF
TGTGCCAGCTCACCGGAGGGGCAAGGCTCACCCCTCCACTTT
>TRBV5-6|-|-|TRBJ1-2
CASSLGQVYGYTF
TGTGCCAGCAGCTTGGGGCAGGTTTATGGCTACACCTTC
>TRBV6-6|-|-|TRBJ2-2
CASSYSISGNTGELFF
TGTGCCAGCAGTTACTCGATTAGCGGGAACACCGGGGAGCTGTTTTTT
>TRBV7-9|TRBD1|-|TRBJ1-4
CASMPQGATNEKLFF
TGTGCCAGCATGCCCCAGGGGGCAACTAATGAAAAACTGTTTTTT
>TRBV6-6|-|-|TRBJ1-1
CASKVGGLSTEAFF
TGTGCCAGCAAGGTGGGGGGGCTCAGCACTGAAGCTTTCTTT
>TRBV5-1|-|few|TRBJ1-2
CASSLVRSDYGYTF
TGCGCCAGCAGCTTGGTCCGCAGTGACTATGGCTACACCTTC
>TRBV28|TRBD1|-|TRBJ1-2
CASNINPGQGADGYTF
TGTGCCAGCAACATTAATCCGGGACAGGGGGCCGACGGCTACACCTTC
>TRBV27|TRBD1|-|TRBJ1-2
CASSLTGEGYGYTF
TGTGCCAGCAGTTTGACAGGGGAGGGTTATGGCTACACCTTC
>TRBV2|TRBD2|-|TRBJ2-1
CASSELLAGGGDEQFF
TGTGCCAGCAGTGAACTTCTAGCGGGAGGAGGGGATGAGCAGTTCTTC
>TRBV9|TRBD1|-|TRBJ1-4
CASSEGTGVATNEKLFF
TGTGCCAGCAGCGAAGGGACAGGCGTTGCAACTAATGAAAAACTGTTTTTT